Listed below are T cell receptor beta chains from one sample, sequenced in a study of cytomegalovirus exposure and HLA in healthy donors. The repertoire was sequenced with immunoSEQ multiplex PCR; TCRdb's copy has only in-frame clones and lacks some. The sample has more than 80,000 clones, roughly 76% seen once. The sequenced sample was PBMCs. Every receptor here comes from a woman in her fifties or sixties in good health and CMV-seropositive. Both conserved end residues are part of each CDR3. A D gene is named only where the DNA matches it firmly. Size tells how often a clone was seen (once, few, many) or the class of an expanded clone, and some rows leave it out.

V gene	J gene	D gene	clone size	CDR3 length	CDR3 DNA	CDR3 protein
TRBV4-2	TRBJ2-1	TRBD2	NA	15	TGTGCCAGCAGCCAAGGTCTAGCGGGAGTAAGGGAGCAGTTCTTC	CASSQGLAGVREQFF
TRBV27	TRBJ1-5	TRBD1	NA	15	TGTGCCAGCAGCGCGGGGACAGGGGGAGGACAGCCCCAGCATTTT	CASSAGTGGGQPQHF
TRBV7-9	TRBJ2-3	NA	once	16	TGTGCCAGCAGCCCCCGATTGGAGGGTGATCCAGATACGCAGTATTTT	CASSPRLEGDPDTQYF
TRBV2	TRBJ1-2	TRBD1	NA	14	TGTGCCAGCAGCCTAAGACAGGGGGCTGGGGGCTACACCTTC	CASSLRQGAGGYTF
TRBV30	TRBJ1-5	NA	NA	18	TGTGCCTGGAGTGATGACAGGTTGCCCAAAACAAAGAGGCAGCCCCAGCATTTT	CAWSDDRLPKTKRQPQHF
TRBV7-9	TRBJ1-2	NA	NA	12	TGTTCCAGCAGCTTAGAGCTGTATGGCTACACCTTC	CSSSLELYGYTF
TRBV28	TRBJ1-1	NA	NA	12	TGTGCCAGCAGTTCGGGAAGTCGGGTAGCTTTCTTT	CASSSGSRVAFF
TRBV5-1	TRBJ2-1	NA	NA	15	TGCGCCAGCAGCGACGCCGGAGGTTCCTACAATGAGCAGTTCTTC	CASSDAGGSYNEQFF
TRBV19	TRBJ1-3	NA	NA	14	TGTGCCAGTAGTATTGCGGGGCTTGGAAACACCATATATTTT	CASSIAGLGNTIYF
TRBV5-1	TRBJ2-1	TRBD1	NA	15	TGCGCCAGCAGCTTAGCGACAGGGGGCCACAATGAGCAGTTCTTC	CASSLATGGHNEQFF
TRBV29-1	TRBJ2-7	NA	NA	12	TGCAGCGTCTTCTCCGGTTCCTACGAGCAGTACTTC	CSVFSGSYEQYF
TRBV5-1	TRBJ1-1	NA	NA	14	TGCGCCAGCAGCCCAGGAGGCAGGAACACTGAAGCTTTCTTT	CASSPGGRNTEAFF
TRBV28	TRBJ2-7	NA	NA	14	TGTGCCAGCAGTTACAGGGTGGAATATGGCGAGCAGTACTTC	CASSYRVEYGEQYF
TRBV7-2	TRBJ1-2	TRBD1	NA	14	TGTGCCAGCACCGATGTCAAGGGGGCTTGGGGCTACACCTTC	CASTDVKGAWGYTF
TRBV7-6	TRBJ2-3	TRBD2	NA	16	TGTGCCAGCAGCGATAGAGCGGGAGGGTACACAGATACGCAGTATTTT	CASSDRAGGYTDTQYF
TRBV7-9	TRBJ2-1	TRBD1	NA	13	TGTGCCAGCAGCTTGACAGGGGGGAATGAGCAGTTCTTC	CASSLTGGNEQFF
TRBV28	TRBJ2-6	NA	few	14	TGTGCCAGCAAACTTGGGGCCGGGGCCAACGTCCTGACTTTC	CASKLGAGANVLTF
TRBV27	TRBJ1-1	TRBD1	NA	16	TGTGCCAGCAGTCGAACCCGACAGGGGTGGGGCACTGAAGCTTTCTTT	CASSRTRQGWGTEAFF
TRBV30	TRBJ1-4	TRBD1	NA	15	TGTGCCTGGAGTGTTAGGGGGACAGGGAATGAAAAACTGTTTTTT	CAWSVRGTGNEKLFF
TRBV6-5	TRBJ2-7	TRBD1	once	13	TGTGCCAGCAGTTACACCAGGGGGCGCGAGCAGTACTTC	CASSYTRGREQYF
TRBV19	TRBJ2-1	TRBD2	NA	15	TGTGCCACCTCCCAAGGACTAGCGGGAGTCGGTGAGCAGTTCTTC	CATSQGLAGVGEQFF
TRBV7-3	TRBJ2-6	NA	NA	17	TGTGCCAGCAGCGCAGGGGAAGGGGCCTCTGGGGCCAACGTCCTGACTTTC	CASSAGEGASGANVLTF
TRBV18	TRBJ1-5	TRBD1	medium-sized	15	TGTGCCAGCTCGGGGGGACAGTCGGGCAATCAGCCCCAGCATTTT	CASSGGQSGNQPQHF
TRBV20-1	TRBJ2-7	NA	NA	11	TGCAGTGGGGCCCCCTACTACGAGCAGTACTTC	CSGAPYYEQYF
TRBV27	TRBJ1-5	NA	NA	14	TGTGCCAGCAGTCTACAGGGTTCTAATCAGCCCCAGCATTTT	CASSLQGSNQPQHF
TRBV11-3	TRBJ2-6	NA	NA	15	TGTGCCAGCAGCTACAGGGTTGGTGGGGCCAACGTCCTGACTTTC	CASSYRVGGANVLTF
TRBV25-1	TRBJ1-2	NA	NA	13	TGTGCCAGCAGTCCCGGACAGTACTATGGCTACACCTTC	CASSPGQYYGYTF
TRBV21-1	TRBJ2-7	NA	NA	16	TGTGCCAGCAGCAAGTGGGACAGGTCCAAACTTTACGAGCAGTACTTC	CASSKWDRSKLYEQYF
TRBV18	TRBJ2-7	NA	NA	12	TGTGCCAGCTCATCGCAGGGCTACGAGCAGTACTTC	CASSSQGYEQYF
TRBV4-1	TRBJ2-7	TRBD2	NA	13	TGCGCCAGCAGCCACGCTGACTCGGGGGGGCAGTACTTC	CASSHADSGGQYF
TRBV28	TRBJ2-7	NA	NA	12	TGTGCCTCCAGGTTAGGCTCCTACGAGCAGTACTTC	CASRLGSYEQYF
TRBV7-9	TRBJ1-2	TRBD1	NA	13	TGTGCCAGCAGCTTAAGAGGGGGCAATGGCTACACCTTC	CASSLRGGNGYTF
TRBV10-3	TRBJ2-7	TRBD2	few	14	TGTGCCATCTGTCAGACTAGCGGCTGCTACGAGCAGTACTTC	CAICQTSGCYEQYF
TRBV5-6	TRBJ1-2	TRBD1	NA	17	TGTGCCAGCAGCTCGGCCCGTCGGGACAGCGCTAACTATGGCTACACCTTC	CASSSARRDSANYGYTF
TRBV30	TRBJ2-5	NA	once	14	TGTGCCTGGAACAGAAACAGGGGAGGCGAGACCCAGTACTTC	CAWNRNRGGETQYF
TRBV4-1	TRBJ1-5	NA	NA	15	TGCGCCAGCAGCCGGTTCGGGGGTGGAAATCAGCCCCAGCATTTT	CASSRFGGGNQPQHF
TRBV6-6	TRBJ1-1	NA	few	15	TGTGCCAGCAGCTACCCAGGGTGGGAGAACACTGAAGCTTTCTTT	CASSYPGWENTEAFF
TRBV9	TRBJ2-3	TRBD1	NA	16	TGTGCCAGCAGCGTAGAAGGGACAGGGGGTACAGATACGCAGTATTTT	CASSVEGTGGTDTQYF
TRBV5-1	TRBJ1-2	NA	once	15	TGCGCCAGCAGCCCAGCCACAGGTCTTAACTATGGCTACACCTTC	CASSPATGLNYGYTF
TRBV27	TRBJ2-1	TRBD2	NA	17	TGTGCCAGCAGTACGGGACTAGCGGGGCTCTCCTACAATGAGCAGTTCTTC	CASSTGLAGLSYNEQFF
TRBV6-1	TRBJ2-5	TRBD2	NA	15	TGTGCCAGCAGTCGACTAGCGGGAGGGCAAGAGACCCAGTACTTC	CASSRLAGGQETQYF
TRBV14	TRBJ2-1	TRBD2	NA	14	TGTGCCAGCAGCCGACTAGCGGGTGCAAATGAGCAGTTCTTC	CASSRLAGANEQFF
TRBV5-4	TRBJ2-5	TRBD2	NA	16	TGTGCCAGCAGCTTGACTAGCGGGAGCCAACAAGAGACCCAGTACTTC	CASSLTSGSQQETQYF
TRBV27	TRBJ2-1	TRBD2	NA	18	TGTGCCAGCAGTTTCTTCAGGACTAGCGGGAGCTCCTACAATGAGCAGTTCTTC	CASSFFRTSGSSYNEQFF
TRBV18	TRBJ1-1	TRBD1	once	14	TGTGCCAGCTCAAGCCAGGGGGTGAACACTGAAGCTTTCTTT	CASSSQGVNTEAFF
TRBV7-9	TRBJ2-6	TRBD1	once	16	TGTGCCAGCAGCTCCGGGACAGGGGTTGGGGCCAACGTCCTGACTTTC	CASSSGTGVGANVLTF
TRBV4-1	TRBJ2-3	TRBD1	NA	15	TGCGCCAGCAGTGAGAGACAGGGGGCAGGAGATACGCAGTATTTT	CASSERQGAGDTQYF
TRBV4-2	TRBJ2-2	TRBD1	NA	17	TGTGCCAGCAGCCAAGTTGGACAGGGTGTGAGCACCGGGGAGCTGTTTTTT	CASSQVGQGVSTGELFF
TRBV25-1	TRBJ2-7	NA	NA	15	TGTGCCAGCAGCCATAGGGGAGGGGGGATCGACGAGCAGTACTTC	CASSHRGGGIDEQYF
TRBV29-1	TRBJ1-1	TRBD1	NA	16	TGCAGCTCCCAGAACCCGCCCGGGACAGGGGGCACTGAAGCTTTCTTT	CSSQNPPGTGGTEAFF
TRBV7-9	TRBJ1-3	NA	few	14	TGTGCCAGCAGCCCTTGGACAGCAGGAAACACCATATATTTT	CASSPWTAGNTIYF
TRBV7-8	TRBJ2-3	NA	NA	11	TGTGCCAGCAGCACTACAGATACGCAGTATTTT	CASSTTDTQYF